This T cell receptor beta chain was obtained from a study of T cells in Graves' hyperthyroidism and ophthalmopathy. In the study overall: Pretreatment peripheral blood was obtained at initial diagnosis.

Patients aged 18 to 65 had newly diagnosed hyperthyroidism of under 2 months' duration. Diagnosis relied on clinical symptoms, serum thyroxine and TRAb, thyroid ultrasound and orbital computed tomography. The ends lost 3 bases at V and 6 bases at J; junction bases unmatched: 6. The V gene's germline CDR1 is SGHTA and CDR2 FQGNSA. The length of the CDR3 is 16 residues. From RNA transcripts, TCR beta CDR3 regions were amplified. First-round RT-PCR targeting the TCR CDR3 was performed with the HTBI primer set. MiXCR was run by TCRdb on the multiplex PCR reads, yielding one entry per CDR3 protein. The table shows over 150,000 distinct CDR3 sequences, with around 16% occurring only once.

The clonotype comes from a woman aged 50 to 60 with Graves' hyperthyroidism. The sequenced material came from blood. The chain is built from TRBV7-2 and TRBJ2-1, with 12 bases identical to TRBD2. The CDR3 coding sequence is TGTGCCAGCAGCTTGAGGACTAGCGGGATACCCAATGAGCAGTTCTTC. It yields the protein CASSLRTSGIPNEQFF.